This T cell receptor beta chain was documented in a study of blood T cell repertoires in COVID-19. Study background: Sample material is recorded as cDNA or gDNA derived from T cells, B-cell-depleted T cells, or PBMCs.

The CDR3 sequence is 13 residues long. Germline CDR1 and CDR2: SGHDN and FVKESK. V lost 2 bases to trimming and J lost 4 bases, with 6 bases between them. Authors' data handling: Reference gene primers were amplified, and this amplification served to estimate nucleated cell counts. The table came from immunoSEQ multiplex PCR; TCRdb's copy has only in-frame clones and leaves some out. V, J and clone size are those of that table, while D and trimming were read from the DNA. The repertoire holds roughly 250,000 clones, with 91% as singletons. Seattle enrolled patients during active infection and tracked them longitudinally.

This sequence joins TRBV14 and TRBJ2-1, with D unresolved. This TCR derives from a person under 30 with COVID-19, enrolled during active disease. Sequences were obtained from peripheral blood. CDR3 loop: CASSQSRYNEQFF. The CDR3 region has the DNA TGTGCCAGCAGCCAATCACGGTACAATGAGCAGTTCTTC.